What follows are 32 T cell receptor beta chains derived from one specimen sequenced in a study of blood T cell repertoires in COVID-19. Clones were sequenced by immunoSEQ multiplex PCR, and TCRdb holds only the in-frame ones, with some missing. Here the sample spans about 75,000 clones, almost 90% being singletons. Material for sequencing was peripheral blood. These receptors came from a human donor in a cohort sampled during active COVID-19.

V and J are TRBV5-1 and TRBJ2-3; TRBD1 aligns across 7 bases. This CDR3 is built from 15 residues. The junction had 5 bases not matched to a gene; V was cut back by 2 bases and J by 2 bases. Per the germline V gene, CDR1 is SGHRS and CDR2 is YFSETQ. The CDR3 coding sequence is TGCGCCAGCAGCTTCCGGGGACAGAACACAGATACGCAGTATTTT. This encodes CASSFRGQNTDTQYF.

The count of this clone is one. This chain's CDR3 is CASSLAASGVVYEQYF. The CDR3, as DNA: TGTGCCAGCAGCTTGGCGGCTAGCGGGGTAGTGTACGAGCAGTACTTC. V and J are TRBV5-4 and TRBJ2-7, with 9 bases fitting TRBD2. Germline V lookup: CDR1 SGHNT, CDR2 YYREEE (reference sequence). The CDR3 contains 16 residues. V lost 0 bases to trimming and J lost 4 bases; unmatched junction nucleotides: 8.

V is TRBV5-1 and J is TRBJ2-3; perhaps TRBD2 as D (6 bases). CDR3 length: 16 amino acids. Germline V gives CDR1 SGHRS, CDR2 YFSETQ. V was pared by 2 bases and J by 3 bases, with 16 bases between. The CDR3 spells CASSFAVGGGTDTQYF. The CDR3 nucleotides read TGCGCCAGCAGCTTCGCGGTTGGTGGGGGGACAGATACGCAGTATTTT.

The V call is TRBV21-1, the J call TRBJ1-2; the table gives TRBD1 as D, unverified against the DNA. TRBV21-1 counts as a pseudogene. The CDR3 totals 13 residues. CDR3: CASSHQGAHGYTF. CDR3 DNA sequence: TGTGCCAGCAGCCACCAGGGGGCCCATGGCTACACCTTC.

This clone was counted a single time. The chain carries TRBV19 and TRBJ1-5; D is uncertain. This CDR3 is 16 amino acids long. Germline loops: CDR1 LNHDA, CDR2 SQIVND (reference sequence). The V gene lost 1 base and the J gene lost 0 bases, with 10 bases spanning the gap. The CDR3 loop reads CASSIGPRHSNQPQHF. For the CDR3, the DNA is TGTGCCAGTAGTATAGGGCCAAGACATAGCAATCAGCCCCAGCATTTT.

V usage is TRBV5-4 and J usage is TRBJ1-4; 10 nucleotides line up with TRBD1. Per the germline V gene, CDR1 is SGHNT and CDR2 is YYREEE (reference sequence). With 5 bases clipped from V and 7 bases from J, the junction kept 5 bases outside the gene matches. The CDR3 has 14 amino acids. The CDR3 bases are TGTGCCAGCAGTCCTGGGACAGGGGCTGAAAAACTGTTTTTT. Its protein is CASSPGTGAEKLFF.

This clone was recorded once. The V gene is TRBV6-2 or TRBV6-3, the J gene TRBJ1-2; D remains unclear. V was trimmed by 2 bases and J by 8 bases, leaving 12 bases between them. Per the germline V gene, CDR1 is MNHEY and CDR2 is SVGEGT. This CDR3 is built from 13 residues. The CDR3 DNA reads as TGTGCCAGCAGTTACCCGGGAACGGGGGGCTACACCTTC. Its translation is CASSYPGTGGYTF.

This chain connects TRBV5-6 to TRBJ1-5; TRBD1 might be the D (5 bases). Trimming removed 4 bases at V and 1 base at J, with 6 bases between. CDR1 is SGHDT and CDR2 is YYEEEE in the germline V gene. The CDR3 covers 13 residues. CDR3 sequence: CASSPGSNQPQHF. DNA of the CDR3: TGTGCCAGCAGCCCAGGGAGCAATCAGCCCCAGCATTTT.

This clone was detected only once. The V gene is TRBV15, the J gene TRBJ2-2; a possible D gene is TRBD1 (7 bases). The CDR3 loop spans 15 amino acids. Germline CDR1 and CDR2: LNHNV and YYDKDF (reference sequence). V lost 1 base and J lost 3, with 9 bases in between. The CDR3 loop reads CATSRVRGDTGELFF. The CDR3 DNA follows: TGTGCCACCAGCAGAGTCAGGGGGGACACCGGGGAGCTGTTTTTT.

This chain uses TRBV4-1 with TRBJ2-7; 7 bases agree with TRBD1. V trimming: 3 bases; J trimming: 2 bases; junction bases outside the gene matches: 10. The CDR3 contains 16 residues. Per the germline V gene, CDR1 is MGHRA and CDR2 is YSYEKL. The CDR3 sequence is CASSHIGTAHAYEQYF. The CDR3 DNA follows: TGCGCCAGCAGCCATATAGGGACAGCGCACGCCTACGAGCAGTACTTC.

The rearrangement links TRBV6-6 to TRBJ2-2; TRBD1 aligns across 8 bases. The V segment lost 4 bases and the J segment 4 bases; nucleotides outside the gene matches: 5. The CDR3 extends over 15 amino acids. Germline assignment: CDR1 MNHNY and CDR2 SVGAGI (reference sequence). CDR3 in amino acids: CASSFRGRGTGELFF. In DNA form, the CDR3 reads TGTGCCAGCAGTTTCAGGGGGCGCGGCACCGGGGAGCTGTTTTTT.

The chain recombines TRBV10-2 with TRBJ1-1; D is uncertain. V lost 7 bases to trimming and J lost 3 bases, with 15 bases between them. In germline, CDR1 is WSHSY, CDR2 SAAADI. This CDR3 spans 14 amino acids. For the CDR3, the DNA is TGCGCCAGCACCCCGGGAATTCGGGACACTGAAGCTTTCTTT. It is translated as CASTPGIRDTEAFF.

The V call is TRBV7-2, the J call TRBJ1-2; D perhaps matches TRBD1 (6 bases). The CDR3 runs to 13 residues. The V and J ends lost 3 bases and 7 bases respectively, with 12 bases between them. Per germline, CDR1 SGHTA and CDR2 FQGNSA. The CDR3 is CASSFQGRRGYTF. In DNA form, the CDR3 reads TGTGCCAGCAGCTTCCAGGGGCGCCGTGGCTACACCTTC.

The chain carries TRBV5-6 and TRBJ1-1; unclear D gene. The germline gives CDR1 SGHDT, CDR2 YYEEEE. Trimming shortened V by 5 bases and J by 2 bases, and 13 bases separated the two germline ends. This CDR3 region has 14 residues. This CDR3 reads CASRELGRNTEAFF. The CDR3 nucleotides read TGTGCCAGCAGGGAACTGGGGAGAAACACTGAAGCTTTCTTT.

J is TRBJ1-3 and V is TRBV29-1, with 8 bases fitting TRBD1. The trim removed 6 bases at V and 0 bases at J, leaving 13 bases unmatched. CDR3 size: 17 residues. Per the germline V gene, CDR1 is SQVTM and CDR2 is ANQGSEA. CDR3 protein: CSVGTGLSPYSGNTIYF. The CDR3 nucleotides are TGCAGCGTCGGGACAGGCCTTTCCCCGTACTCTGGAAACACCATATATTTT.

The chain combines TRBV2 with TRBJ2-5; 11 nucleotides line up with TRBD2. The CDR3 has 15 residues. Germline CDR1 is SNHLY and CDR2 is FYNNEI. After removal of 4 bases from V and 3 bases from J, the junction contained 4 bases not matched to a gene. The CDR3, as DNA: TGTGCCAGCAGTGTAGCACTAGCGGGAGAAGAGACCCAGTACTTC. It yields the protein CASSVALAGEETQYF.

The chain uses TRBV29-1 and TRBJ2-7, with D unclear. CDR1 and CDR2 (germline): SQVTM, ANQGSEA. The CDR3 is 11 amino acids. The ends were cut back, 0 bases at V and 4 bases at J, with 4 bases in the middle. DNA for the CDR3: TGCAGCGTTGAAGATCCGTACGAGCAGTACTTC. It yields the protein CSVEDPYEQYF.

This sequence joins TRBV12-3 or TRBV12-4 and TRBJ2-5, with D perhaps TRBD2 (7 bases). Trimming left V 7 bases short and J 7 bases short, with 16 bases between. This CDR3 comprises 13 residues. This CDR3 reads CASNPDGGPTQYF. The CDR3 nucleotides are TGTGCCAGCAACCCGGACGGGGGGCCGACCCAGTACTTC.

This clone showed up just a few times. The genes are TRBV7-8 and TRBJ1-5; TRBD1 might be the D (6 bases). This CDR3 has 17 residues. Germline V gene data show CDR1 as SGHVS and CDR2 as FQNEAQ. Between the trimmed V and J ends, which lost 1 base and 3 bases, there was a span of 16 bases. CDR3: CASSLGPQGLINQPQHF. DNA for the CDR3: TGTGCCAGCAGCTTAGGCCCACAGGGACTAATCAATCAGCCCCAGCATTTT.

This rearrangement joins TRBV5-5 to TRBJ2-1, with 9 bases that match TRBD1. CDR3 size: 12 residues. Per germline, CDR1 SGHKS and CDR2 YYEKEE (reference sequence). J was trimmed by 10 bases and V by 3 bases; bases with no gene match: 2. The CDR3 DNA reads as TGTGCCAGCAGCTGGGGGACAGGGGAGCAGTTCTTC. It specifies CASSWGTGEQFF.

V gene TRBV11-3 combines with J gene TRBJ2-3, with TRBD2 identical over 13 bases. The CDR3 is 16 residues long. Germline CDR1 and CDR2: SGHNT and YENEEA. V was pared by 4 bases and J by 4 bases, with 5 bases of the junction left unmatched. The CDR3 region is CASSYTSGGAPDTQYF. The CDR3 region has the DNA TGTGCCAGCAGCTACACTAGCGGGGGGGCTCCAGATACGCAGTATTTT.

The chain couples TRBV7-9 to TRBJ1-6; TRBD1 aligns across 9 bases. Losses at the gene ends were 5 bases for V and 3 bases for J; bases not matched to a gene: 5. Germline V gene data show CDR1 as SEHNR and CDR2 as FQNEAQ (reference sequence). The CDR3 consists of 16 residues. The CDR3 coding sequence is TGTGCCAGCAGCCCCTGGACAGGGGACTATAATTCACCCCTCCACTTT. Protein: CASSPWTGDYNSPLHF.

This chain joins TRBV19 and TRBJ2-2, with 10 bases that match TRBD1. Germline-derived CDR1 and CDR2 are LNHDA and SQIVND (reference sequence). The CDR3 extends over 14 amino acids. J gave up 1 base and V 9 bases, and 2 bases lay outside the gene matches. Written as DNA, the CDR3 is TGTGCCAGCCGGGACAGGGGGAACACCGGGGAGCTGTTTTTT. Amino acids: CASRDRGNTGELFF.

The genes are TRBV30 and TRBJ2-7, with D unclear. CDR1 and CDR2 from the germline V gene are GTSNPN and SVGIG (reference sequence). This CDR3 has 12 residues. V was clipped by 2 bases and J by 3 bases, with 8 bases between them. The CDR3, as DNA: TGTGCCTGGAGTTCTCACAGCTACGAGCAGTACTTC. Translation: CAWSSHSYEQYF.

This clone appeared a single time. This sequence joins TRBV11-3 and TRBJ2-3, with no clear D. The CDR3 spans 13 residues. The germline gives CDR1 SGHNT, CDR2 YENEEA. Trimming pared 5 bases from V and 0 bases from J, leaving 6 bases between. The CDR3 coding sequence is TGTGCCAGCAGCGCCACTAGCACAGATACGCAGTATTTT. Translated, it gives CASSATSTDTQYF.

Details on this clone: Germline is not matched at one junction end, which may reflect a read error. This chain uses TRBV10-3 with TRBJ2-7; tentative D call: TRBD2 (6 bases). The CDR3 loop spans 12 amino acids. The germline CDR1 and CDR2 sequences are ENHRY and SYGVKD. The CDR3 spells CAISEPRENQDF. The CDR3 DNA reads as TGTGCCATCAGTGAGCCTCGGGAGAACCAAGACTTC.

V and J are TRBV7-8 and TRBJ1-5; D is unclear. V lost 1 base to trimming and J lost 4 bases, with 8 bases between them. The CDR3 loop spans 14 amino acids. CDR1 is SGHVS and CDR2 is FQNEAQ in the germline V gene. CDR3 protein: CASSLVSANQPQHF. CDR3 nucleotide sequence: TGTGCCAGCAGCTTAGTTAGTGCAAATCAGCCCCAGCATTTT.

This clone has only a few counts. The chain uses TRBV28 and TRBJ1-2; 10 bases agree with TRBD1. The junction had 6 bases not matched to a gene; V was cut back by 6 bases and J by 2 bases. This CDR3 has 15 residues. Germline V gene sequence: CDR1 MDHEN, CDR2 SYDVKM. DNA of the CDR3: TGTGCCAGCAGAACCCGGACAGGGGGGAACTATGGCTACACCTTC. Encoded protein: CASRTRTGGNYGYTF.

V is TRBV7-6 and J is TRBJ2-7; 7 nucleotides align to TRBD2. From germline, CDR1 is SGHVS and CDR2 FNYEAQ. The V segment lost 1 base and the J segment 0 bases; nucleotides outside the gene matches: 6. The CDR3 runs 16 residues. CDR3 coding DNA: TGTGCCAGCAGCTTAGTGGCGGGAGAGAGCTCCTACGAGCAGTACTTC. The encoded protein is CASSLVAGESSYEQYF.

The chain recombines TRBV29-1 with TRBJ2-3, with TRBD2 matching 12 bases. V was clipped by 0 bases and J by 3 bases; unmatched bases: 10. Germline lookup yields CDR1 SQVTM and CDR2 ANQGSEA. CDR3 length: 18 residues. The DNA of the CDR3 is TGCAGCGTTGAAGATCTTGTTTCTAGCGGGGGGGCTACAGATACGCAGTATTTT. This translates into CSVEDLVSSGGATDTQYF.

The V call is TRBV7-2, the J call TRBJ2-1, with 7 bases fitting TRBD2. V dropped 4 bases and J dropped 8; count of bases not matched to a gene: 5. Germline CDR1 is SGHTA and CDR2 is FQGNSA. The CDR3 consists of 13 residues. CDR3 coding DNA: TGTGCCAGCAGCTGGACTAGTAAGGATGAGCAGTTCTTC. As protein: CASSWTSKDEQFF.

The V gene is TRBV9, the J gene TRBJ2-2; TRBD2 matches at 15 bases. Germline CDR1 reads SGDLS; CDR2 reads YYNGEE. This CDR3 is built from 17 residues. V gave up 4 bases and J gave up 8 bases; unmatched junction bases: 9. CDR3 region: CASSPRTSGRVKGELFF. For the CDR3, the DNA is TGTGCCAGCAGCCCTCGGACTAGCGGGAGGGTGAAAGGGGAGCTGTTTTTT.